This TCR beta chain was sequenced during a study of shared clonotypes between healthy human individuals. Findings and caveats of the study: Owing to a small donor count, the genetic and exposure-history diversity represented was limited. Clonotypes shared by all four sorted-subset donors had higher generation probabilities than non-shared clonotypes. Naive CD4 clonotype sharing across several donors was about 5%.

Comments on this clone: Its antigen remains unknown.

Replicate PCRs from sorted subsets contained roughly 220 ng DNA, which is around 30,000 T cell genomes. Sequencing was performed with immunoSEQ multiplex PCR; in TCRdb, only in-frame clones are kept and a portion is missing. The sample shows around 1.5 million clones, roughly 98% of them seen only once. The CDR3 sequence is 14 residues long. With 5 bases removed from V and 0 bases from J, the gap between germline ends came to 10 bases. Looked up from germline, CDR1 is SGHNT and CDR2 is YYREEE (reference sequence). The specimen was naive CD4+ T cells sorted from blood. The sample's subset: CD45RA+ positively selected. The V gene is TRBV5-4, the J gene TRBJ2-3; D not certain. The clonotype comes from a man aged 30 to 45 in good health. The CDR3 DNA is TGTGCCAGCAGTTCGCTCCTTAGCACAGATACGCAGTATTTT. Its protein product is CASSSLLSTDTQYF. Filled out from reference TRBV5-4 and TRBJ2-3, the complete variable domain reads ETGVTQSPTHLIKTRGQQVTLRCSSQSGHNTVSWYQQALGQGPQFIFQYYREEENGRGNFPPRFSGLQFPNYSSELNVNALELDDSALYLCASSSLLSTDTQYFGPGTRLTVL.